Listed here are 28 T cell receptor beta chains from one sample, sequenced in a study of blood T cell repertoires in COVID-19. Clones were sequenced by immunoSEQ multiplex PCR, and TCRdb holds only the in-frame ones, with some missing. Altogether roughly 230,000 clones are present, roughly 85% being singletons, with the ten largest covering about 3.8%. The material sequenced was peripheral blood. The receptors stem from a woman of 80 years or more with acute or convalescent COVID-19.

This sequence joins TRBV4-2 and TRBJ2-3, with TRBD2 matching over 9 bases. CDR1 and CDR2 (germline): LGHNA, YNFKEQ. The CDR3 runs to 16 residues. After removal of 0 bases from V and 2 bases from J, the junction contained 3 bases not matched to a gene. CDR3 protein: CASSQELAGATDTQYF. The CDR3 DNA follows: TGTGCCAGCAGCCAAGAGTTAGCGGGGGCCACAGATACGCAGTATTTT.

This chain connects TRBV19 to TRBJ2-7; a possible D gene is TRBD2 (6 bases). The length of the CDR3 is 15 residues. Germline V CDR1 and CDR2: LNHDA, SQIVND (reference sequence). V dropped 3 bases and J dropped 0 bases, with 12 bases sitting between them. CDR3 nucleotide sequence: TGTGCCAGTAGTATCACAAGCGGGCGCTCCTACGAGCAGTACTTC. Translating gives CASSITSGRSYEQYF.

The J gene is TRBJ1-3, the V gene TRBV5-4, with a tentative D call TRBD1 (5 bases). Germline V gene data show CDR1 as SGHNT and CDR2 as YYREEE (reference sequence). V lost 1 base to trimming and J lost 7 bases, with 21 bases between them. There are 17 residues in the CDR3. CDR3 residues: CASSLPIGGTSGNTIYF. The CDR3 coding sequence is TGTGCCAGCAGCTTGCCGATAGGAGGGACCTCCGGGAACACCATATATTTT.

The chain carries TRBV4-1 and TRBJ1-4; maybe TRBD1 (6 bases). Trimming left V 0 bases short and J 7 bases short, with 15 bases between. The germline V gene has CDR1 MGHRA and CDR2 YSYEKL. The CDR3 contains 16 residues. CDR3 sequence reads: CASSQESAGDFEKLFF. The CDR3 DNA reads TGCGCCAGCAGCCAAGAGTCAGCAGGGGATTTTGAAAAACTGTTTTTT.

V usage is TRBV5-4 and J usage is TRBJ2-7; D perhaps matches TRBD1 (7 bases). V lost 3 bases and J 2 bases, leaving 12 bases between the germline ends. Per the germline V gene, CDR1 is SGHNT and CDR2 is YYREEE (reference sequence). This CDR3 has 14 amino acids. CDR3 coding DNA: TGTGCCAGCAGCTCGACAGGGACTGCCTACGAGCAGTACTTC. This gives the protein CASSSTGTAYEQYF. The variable domain in full, with the rest retrieved from reference TRBV5-4 and TRBJ2-7, is ETGVTQSPTHLIKTRGQQVTLRCSSQSGHNTVSWYQQALGQGPQFIFQYYREEENGRGNFPPRFSGLQFPNYSSELNVNALELDDSALYLCASSSTGTAYEQYFGPGTRLTVT.

V gene TRBV10-3 combines with J gene TRBJ2-3, with D possibly matching TRBD2 (6 bases). Germline loops: CDR1 ENHRY, CDR2 SYGVKD. The CDR3 length is 15 residues. V lost 3 bases and J 2 bases, leaving 12 bases between the germline ends. The chain's CDR3 is CAISDAGGITDTQYF. The CDR3 nucleotides read TGTGCCATCAGTGACGCCGGGGGAATCACAGATACGCAGTATTTT.

The gene calls are TRBV3-1 (or the pseudogene TRBV3-2) and TRBJ2-1; maybe TRBD1 (8 bases). The V gene lost 4 bases and the J gene lost 7 bases, with 20 bases spanning the gap. CDR1 and CDR2 (germline): LGHDT, YNNKEL (reference sequence). The CDR3 runs 16 residues. The CDR3 here is CASSPYYTGGGNEQFF. The CDR3 DNA reads TGTGCCAGCAGCCCCTATTATACAGGGGGAGGGAATGAGCAGTTCTTC.

The chain carries TRBV7-8 and TRBJ2-1, with 13 bases aligning to TRBD2. Trimming removed 0 bases from V and 7 bases from J; junction bases left unmatched: 6. The CDR3 sequence is 17 residues long. Germline CDR1 SGHVS, CDR2 FQNEAQ. CDR3 nucleotide sequence: TGTGCCAGCAGCTTAGCCCCACTAGCGGGGGGGCGTAATGAGCAGTTCTTC. It specifies CASSLAPLAGGRNEQFF. The variable domain in full, completed from reference TRBV7-8 and TRBJ2-1, reads GAGVSQSPRYKVAKRGQDVALRCDPISGHVSLFWYQQALGQGPEFLTYFQNEAQLDKSGLPSDRFFAERPEGSVSTLKIQRTQQEDSAVYLCASSLAPLAGGRNEQFFGPGTRLTVL.

The rearrangement links TRBV2 to TRBJ1-3; unclear D gene. This CDR3 has 14 amino acids. Per the germline V gene, CDR1 is SNHLY and CDR2 is FYNNEI. Trimming stripped 6 bases from V and 4 bases from J, with 13 bases between. The CDR3 spells CASRDRTGGNTIYF. CDR3 coding DNA: TGTGCCAGCAGGGACCGGACTGGCGGAAACACCATATATTTT.

The chain carries TRBV2 and TRBJ1-5, with 9 bases matching TRBD1. The CDR3 length is 15 residues. CDR1 is SNHLY, CDR2 FYNNEI, per germline. V gave up 6 bases and J gave up 3 bases; unmatched junction bases: 6. The CDR3: CASSRGQGLNQPQHF. The CDR3 DNA is TGTGCCAGCAGCCGAGGACAGGGGCTCAATCAGCCCCAGCATTTT.

This chain joins TRBV3-1 (or the pseudogene TRBV3-2) and TRBJ1-4; tentatively, D is TRBD1 (5 bases). Between the trimmed V and J ends, which lost 4 bases and 1 base, there was a span of 13 bases. Germline lookup yields CDR1 LGHDT and CDR2 YNNKEL (reference sequence). The CDR3 contains 16 residues. The chain's CDR3 is CASSLGGPRTNEKLFF. Written as DNA, the CDR3 is TGTGCCAGCAGCCTGGGGGGACCTCGAACTAATGAAAAACTGTTTTTT.

V usage is TRBV28 and J usage is TRBJ2-2; D remains ambiguous. Trimming cost V 0 bases and J 8 bases, with 7 bases left between them. Germline V gene sequence: CDR1 MDHEN, CDR2 SYDVKM. The CDR3 consists of 13 residues. In DNA form, the CDR3 reads TGTGCCAGCAGTTTATGGACAACAGGGGAGCTGTTTTTT. This gives the protein CASSLWTTGELFF.

The chain couples TRBV7-8 to TRBJ2-3, with D perhaps matching TRBD2 (6 bases). The CDR3 is made up of 15 amino acids. The germline CDR1 and CDR2 sequences are SGHVS and FQNEAQ. With 5 bases removed from V and 0 bases from J, the gap between germline ends came to 12 bases. The CDR3 protein is CASSLLASSTDTQYF. The DNA of the CDR3 is TGTGCCAGCAGCCTCCTAGCGTCTAGCACAGATACGCAGTATTTT. The complete variable domain, with remaining parts taken from reference TRBV7-8 and TRBJ2-3, reads GAGVSQSPRYKVAKRGQDVALRCDPISGHVSLFWYQQALGQGPEFLTYFQNEAQLDKSGLPSDRFFAERPEGSVSTLKIQRTQQEDSAVYLCASSLLASSTDTQYFGPGTRLTVL.

The CDR3 bases are TGTGCCAGCAGCTTAGCGACACAGGCCGCGAATGAAAAACTGTTTTTT. Translated: CASSLATQAANEKLFF. The V call is TRBV7-9, the J call TRBJ1-4, with D perhaps matching TRBD1 (5 bases). The ends were cut back, 0 bases at V and 5 bases at J, with 13 bases in the middle. Per germline, CDR1 SEHNR and CDR2 FQNEAQ (reference sequence). This CDR3 spans 16 amino acids.

The chain employs TRBV30 and TRBJ2-2; TRBD1 matches 7 bases. The CDR3 has 17 amino acids. CDR1 and CDR2 from the germline V gene are GTSNPN and SVGIG (reference sequence). The V gene end was trimmed by 1 base and the J gene end by 0 bases; junction bases not matched to a gene: 8. CDR3 DNA sequence: TGTGCCTGGAGTGAGCAGGGGGTTCCAACGAACACCGGGGAGCTGTTTTTT. Its protein product is CAWSEQGVPTNTGELFF.

The gene calls are TRBV5-4 and TRBJ1-2; the D gene is possibly TRBD1 (5 bases). Germline V lookup: CDR1 SGHNT, CDR2 YYREEE (reference sequence). The V gene lost 0 bases and the J gene lost 0 bases, with 6 bases spanning the gap. The CDR3 is 14 residues long. CDR3 in DNA: TGTGCCAGCAGCTTGGAACAGGCTAACTATGGCTACACCTTC. Its protein is CASSLEQANYGYTF.

The CDR3 loop is CASSLGQGAYEQYF. CDR3 nucleotides: TGTGCCAGCAGTCTAGGACAGGGTGCCTACGAGCAGTACTTC. V gene TRBV6-6 combines with J gene TRBJ2-7; 8 positions match TRBD1. The CDR3 is 14 residues long. Germline lookup yields CDR1 MNHNY and CDR2 SVGAGI (reference sequence). V shed 5 bases, J shed 2 bases, and the junction held 5 bases outside the gene matches.

The V call is TRBV19, the J call TRBJ1-1; TRBD1 matches at 12 bases. The length of the CDR3 is 14 residues. V was clipped by 5 bases and J by 6 bases; unmatched bases: 4. Germline loops: CDR1 LNHDA, CDR2 SQIVND (reference sequence). CDR3 sequence: CASSRDRGLSEAFF. Here the CDR3 DNA reads TGTGCCAGTAGTCGGGACAGGGGGCTGTCTGAAGCTTTCTTT.

The genes are TRBV5-6 and TRBJ1-2; 8 positions match TRBD1. The CDR3 is made up of 14 amino acids. With V trimmed by 2 bases and J by 4 bases, 4 bases remained unmatched. Germline V lookup: CDR1 SGHDT, CDR2 YYEEEE. Here the CDR3 reads CASSLPDRGYGYTF. CDR3 bases: TGTGCCAGCAGCTTACCCGACAGGGGCTATGGCTACACCTTC.

The V call is TRBV29-1, the J call TRBJ2-2; 8 bases align to TRBD1. J gave up 6 bases and V 2 bases, and 2 bases lay outside the gene matches. The CDR3 consists of 13 residues. The germline gives CDR1 SQVTM, CDR2 ANQGSEA. The CDR3 bases are TGCAGCGTTGAATTACAGGGGGCCGGGGAGCTGTTTTTT. It translates to CSVELQGAGELFF.

The chain is built from TRBV9 and TRBJ2-3, with 7 bases fitting TRBD1. Germline V gene sequence: CDR1 SGDLS, CDR2 YYNGEE. J gave up 2 bases and V 0 bases, and 6 bases lay outside the gene matches. The CDR3 extends over 16 amino acids. The CDR3 here is CASSVEQGTSTDTQYF. The CDR3 bases are TGTGCCAGCAGCGTAGAACAGGGGACCTCCACAGATACGCAGTATTTT.

This chain connects TRBV28 to TRBJ1-2; a possible D gene is TRBD1 (6 bases). V was shortened by 6 bases and J by 4 bases, with 12 bases between the two germline ends. CDR1 and CDR2 (germline): MDHEN, SYDVKM. The CDR3 loop spans 13 amino acids. The CDR3 coding sequence is TGTGCCAGCAGGGGGGCGGCTGTCTATGGCTACACCTTC. As protein: CASRGAAVYGYTF.

The chain uses TRBV2 and TRBJ1-1; 8 positions match TRBD1. After removal of 7 bases from V and 0 bases from J, the junction contained 13 bases not matched to a gene. Germline CDR1 reads SNHLY; CDR2 reads FYNNEI. The CDR3 extends over 17 amino acids. CDR3 protein: CASTQGVRAGMNTEAFF. DNA of the CDR3: TGTGCCAGCACACAGGGGGTCCGAGCAGGTATGAACACTGAAGCTTTCTTT.

J is TRBJ2-3 and V is TRBV7-2, with D possibly matching TRBD2 (6 bases). Trimming took 2 bases from V and 2 from J, leaving 14 bases between them. Germline loops: CDR1 SGHTA, CDR2 FQGNSA. CDR3 size: 16 residues. The CDR3 is CASSLKGAGSTDTQYF. CDR3 coding DNA: TGTGCCAGCAGCTTAAAGGGTGCGGGGTCCACAGATACGCAGTATTTT.

The rearrangement links TRBV27 to TRBJ1-1; possible D gene TRBD1, 5 bases. The CDR3 spans 16 residues. Germline assignment: CDR1 MNHEY and CDR2 SMNVEV (reference sequence). V shed 7 bases and J shed 3 bases, with 21 bases lying between them. CDR3 coding DNA: TGTGCCAGCACCTCAAGGTGGGGACTGTGGGACACTGAAGCTTTCTTT. Translation: CASTSRWGLWDTEAFF.

V and J are TRBV10-3 and TRBJ2-7; 11 nucleotides match TRBD1. Germline CDR1 is ENHRY and CDR2 is SYGVKD. V was clipped by 7 bases and J by 3 bases; unmatched bases: 5. The length of the CDR3 is 14 residues. CDR3 in amino acids: CAINTGTGGYEQYF. CDR3 bases: TGTGCCATCAATACCGGGACAGGGGGCTACGAGCAGTACTTC.

The chain joins TRBV5-1 to TRBJ1-1; 9 bases match TRBD1. Germline assignment: CDR1 SGHRS and CDR2 YFSETQ. V shed 4 bases, J shed 3 bases, and the junction held 13 bases outside the gene matches. The CDR3 extends over 17 amino acids. CDR3: CASSDVRTGVGDTEAFF. The CDR3, as DNA: TGCGCCAGCAGCGACGTGAGGACAGGGGTTGGAGACACTGAAGCTTTCTTT.

This clone was recorded once. The CDR3 region has the DNA TGTGCCAGCAGCTTAGTATCGGGGGGAGCATCCTACGAGCAGTACTTC. Encoded protein: CASSLVSGGASYEQYF. The genes are TRBV7-2 and TRBJ2-7; 7 nucleotides match TRBD2. CDR1 and CDR2 from the germline V gene are SGHTA and FQGNSA. The CDR3 extends over 16 amino acids. V shed 1 base and J 1 base; nucleotides not matched to a gene: 7.